What follows are 22 T cell receptor beta chains derived from one specimen sequenced in a study of response to subunit inactivated influenza vaccine. Via MiXCR, TCRdb re-called the RT-PCR reads, giving one row per CDR3 protein. Of about 830,000 distinct CDR3 sequences listed, 18% are singletons. The material sequenced was PBMCs from blood, taken about 5 days after vaccination. The receptor source for this set is a man between 50 and 59 years old who received an inactivated influenza vaccine.

This chain joins TRBV7-2 and TRBJ2-3, with 11 positions matching TRBD2. The CDR3 covers 17 residues. Germline V lookup: CDR1 SGHTA, CDR2 FQGNSA. V shed 5 bases and J 2 bases; nucleotides not matched to a gene: 9. The CDR3 coding sequence is TGTGCCAGCAGCCGCTCTCTACTAGCGGGAGCCACAGATACGCAGTATTTT. As protein: CASSRSLLAGATDTQYF.

V gene TRBV29-1 combines with J gene TRBJ2-1; D is possibly TRBD1 or TRBD2 (6 bases each). Germline CDR1 and CDR2: SQVTM and ANQGSEA. With 7 bases removed from V and 3 bases from J, the gap between germline ends came to 19 bases. This CDR3 is built from 15 residues. Written as DNA, the CDR3 is TGCAGCGCCGGGGGACCGGGACAATACTACAATGAGCAGTTCTTC. This translates into CSAGGPGQYYNEQFF.

This chain links TRBV9 with TRBJ1-2; the D gene is possibly TRBD1 (5 bases). Germline lookup yields CDR1 SGDLS and CDR2 YYNGEE. The CDR3 consists of 14 residues. Trimming cost V 4 bases and J 10 bases, with 20 bases left between them. CDR3 amino acids: CASSLRGEDRYYTF. DNA of the CDR3: TGTGCCAGCAGCCTAAGGGGTGAAGACAGATACTACACCTTC. Variable domain in full (rest from reference TRBV9 and TRBJ1-2): DSGVTQTPKHLITATGQRVTLRCSPRSGDLSVYWYQQSLDQGLQFLIQYYNGEERAKGNILERFSAQQFPDLHSELNLSSLELGDSALYFCASSLRGEDRYYTFGSGTRLTVV.

Only one count was recorded for this clonotype. The chain carries TRBV20-1 and TRBJ2-1; 8 bases align to TRBD2. This CDR3 contains 15 residues. Germline assignment: CDR1 DFQATT and CDR2 SNEGSKA (reference sequence). The V segment lost 5 bases and the J segment 4 bases; nucleotides outside the gene matches: 10. The CDR3 sequence: CSAPKRGGVYNEQFF. Here the CDR3 DNA reads TGCAGTGCTCCTAAACGGGGGGGTGTATACAATGAGCAGTTCTTC.

This chain links TRBV7-6 with TRBJ2-7; TRBD1 agrees at 8 bases. This CDR3 contains 18 residues. The germline V gene has CDR1 SGHVS and CDR2 FNYEAQ. After removal of 0 bases from V and 4 bases from J, the junction contained 14 bases not matched to a gene. CDR3 sequence (DNA): TGTGCCAGCAGCTTAGCTAAGTATGTAGGACAGGGTCTATACGAGCAGTACTTC. This encodes CASSLAKYVGQGLYEQYF.

The rearrangement joins TRBV9 to TRBJ2-2, with D possibly being TRBD1 or TRBD2 (5 bases each). The CDR3 is 15 residues long. The germline gives CDR1 SGDLS, CDR2 YYNGEE. Trimming shortened V by 5 bases and J by 3 bases, and 14 bases separated the two germline ends. CDR3 nucleotides: TGTGCCAGCAGTCCAACGGGACCGGACACCGGGGAGCTGTTTTTT. Translation gives CASSPTGPDTGELFF. Supplemented by reference TRBV9 and TRBJ2-2, the full variable domain reads DSGVTQTPKHLITATGQRVTLRCSPRSGDLSVYWYQQSLDQGLQFLIQYYNGEERAKGNILERFSAQQFPDLHSELNLSSLELGDSALYFCASSPTGPDTGELFFGEGSRLTVL.

This clonotype turned up a few times. The chain employs TRBV12-3 or TRBV12-4 and TRBJ2-4; D may be TRBD1 or TRBD2 (5 bases each). V dropped 6 bases and J dropped 3 bases, with 18 bases sitting between them. The CDR3 has 16 residues. The CDR3 coding sequence is TGTGCCAGCAGCTTGGGGGTTCGGTCCGTCAAAAACATTCAGTACTTC. This encodes CASSLGVRSVKNIQYF.

This clonotype was seen repeatedly, ten times or more. The rearrangement links TRBV7-2 to TRBJ2-2; D possibly corresponds to TRBD2 (5 bases). This CDR3 comprises 13 residues. V lost 4 bases and J 6 bases, leaving 9 bases between the germline ends. Germline V gives CDR1 SGHTA, CDR2 FQGNSA. The CDR3 loop is CASSSSNAGELFF. CDR3 nucleotides: TGTGCCAGCAGCTCTAGCAACGCCGGGGAGCTGTTTTTT.

This sequence joins TRBV7-8 and TRBJ1-4, with 8 bases that match TRBD1. The CDR3 length is 15 residues. Germline lookup yields CDR1 SGHVS and CDR2 FQNEAQ. Trimming took 5 bases from V and 5 from J; bases not matched to a gene: 7. CDR3 protein: CASSPWTGRNEKLFF. CDR3 sequence (DNA): TGTGCCAGCAGCCCGTGGACAGGGCGGAATGAAAAACTGTTTTTT.

This chain uses TRBV5-1 with TRBJ2-1; the D gene is possibly TRBD1 (6 bases). The germline V gene has CDR1 SGHRS and CDR2 YFSETQ. CDR3 length equals 15 residues. With 5 bases removed from V and 0 bases from J, the gap between germline ends came to 12 bases. For the CDR3, the DNA is TGCGCCAGCAGGTTCGGACAGCTCTCCTACAATGAGCAGTTCTTC. This encodes CASRFGQLSYNEQFF.

This clonotype came up many times. The chain uses TRBV5-6 and TRBJ2-1, with 7 bases fitting TRBD2. Germline CDR1 SGHDT, CDR2 YYEEEE. The ends lost 0 bases at V and 7 bases at J; junction bases unmatched: 4. The CDR3 totals 14 residues. Here the CDR3 reads CASSLAGLGNEQFF. DNA of the CDR3: TGTGCCAGCAGCTTGGCAGGACTAGGGAATGAGCAGTTCTTC.

This clonotype has a handful of counts. The V gene is TRBV5-1, the J gene TRBJ1-4; no clear D. Germline loops: CDR1 SGHRS, CDR2 YFSETQ. Trimming took off 0 bases at V and 8 bases at J, with 8 bases between the two ends. This CDR3 contains 13 residues. The CDR3 coding sequence is TGCGCCAGCAGCTTGGGAGCGGAGGAAAAACTGTTTTTT. This encodes CASSLGAEEKLFF.

This clonotype was counted only a few times. The gene calls are TRBV6-1 and TRBJ2-6; D ambiguous. The CDR3 runs to 17 residues. V dropped 6 bases and J dropped 0 bases, with 15 bases sitting between them. Germline V gene sequence: CDR1 MNHNS, CDR2 SASEGT. Here the CDR3 reads CASRDLADNSGANVLTF. CDR3 in DNA: TGTGCCAGCAGAGACTTGGCGGATAACTCTGGGGCCAACGTCCTGACTTTC.

This clonotype was observed a few times. The chain links TRBV5-1 to TRBJ2-7; no firm D call. The V gene's germline CDR1 is SGHRS and CDR2 YFSETQ. The V gene lost 2 bases and the J gene lost 0 bases, with 12 bases spanning the gap. This CDR3 region has 15 residues. The CDR3 reads CASSLFPQRSYEQYF. The CDR3 bases are TGCGCCAGCAGCTTATTTCCCCAGCGCTCCTACGAGCAGTACTTC.

The table lists this clonotype with a few counts. The V and J genes are TRBV12-3 or TRBV12-4 and TRBJ2-3; TRBD2 matches 9 bases. The CDR3 has 14 amino acids. V dropped 3 bases and J dropped 8; count of bases not matched to a gene: 6. The CDR3 spells CASSFNSGGSTQYF. DNA for the CDR3: TGTGCCAGCAGTTTCAATAGCGGGGGTAGTACGCAGTATTTT.

This chain links TRBV4-3 with TRBJ2-7; D remains unclear. V lost 2 bases and J 3 bases, leaving 17 bases between the germline ends. CDR1 is LGHNA, CDR2 YSLEER, per germline. There are 16 residues in the CDR3. The CDR3, as DNA: TGCGCCAGCAGCCAATCACACAGTGCCCGGAGCTACGAGCAGTACTTC. Encoded protein: CASSQSHSARSYEQYF.

The chain couples TRBV10-1 to TRBJ1-4; D uncertain. The V end was cut by 3 bases, the J end by 7 bases, with 6 bases between. The CDR3 extends over 12 amino acids. Germline loops: CDR1 WNHNN, CDR2 SYGVQD (reference sequence). DNA for the CDR3: TGCGCCAGCAGTGACCCGGGTGAAAAACTGTTTTTT. It is translated as CASSDPGEKLFF.

V gene TRBV12-3 or TRBV12-4 combines with J gene TRBJ2-5, with D perhaps TRBD2 (6 bases). Deletions cut 4 bases from V and 5 bases from J, with 17 bases between. The length of the CDR3 is 15 residues. The CDR3 region is CASSSGEHLGETQYF. For the CDR3, the DNA is TGTGCCAGCAGTTCGGGGGAACACCTAGGGGAGACCCAGTACTTC.

This clonotype has ten or more counts. This chain links TRBV5-1 with TRBJ1-2; 9 bases are shared with TRBD1. This CDR3 has 15 amino acids. Unmatched junction bases numbered 6, after V lost 4 bases and J lost 2 bases. The germline CDR1 and CDR2 sequences are SGHRS and YFSETQ. The CDR3 reads CASSGLTGGNYGYTF. The CDR3 DNA is TGCGCCAGCAGCGGACTGACAGGGGGAAACTATGGCTACACCTTC.

This clonotype occurred many times. The gene calls are TRBV20-1 and TRBJ2-2, with D maybe TRBD2 (5 bases). The V gene's germline CDR1 is DFQATT and CDR2 SNEGSKA (reference sequence). V was pared by 5 bases and J by 0 bases, with 10 bases between. The CDR3 runs to 14 residues. CDR3 sequence: CSAWTRTNTGELFF. CDR3 coding DNA: TGCAGTGCTTGGACTCGAACGAACACCGGGGAGCTGTTTTTT.

The chain carries TRBV24-1 and TRBJ1-5, with 8 bases lining up with TRBD1. The CDR3 is 17 residues long. CDR1 is KGHDR and CDR2 is SFDVKD in the germline V gene. V was pared by 1 base and J by 5 bases, with 9 bases of the junction left unmatched. Here the CDR3 reads CATSDLDDRGRYQPQHF. CDR3 nucleotide sequence: TGTGCCACCAGTGATTTAGATGACAGGGGCCGATATCAGCCCCAGCATTTT.

CDR3 in DNA: TGTGCCAGCAGCTTTTTTGAGGCCTATAACTATGGCTACACCTTC. Translating it yields CASSFFEAYNYGYTF. The chain employs TRBV5-6 and TRBJ1-2, with D hard to call. Deletions cut 2 bases from V and 1 base from J, with 12 bases between. Germline V gene lookup returns CDR1 SGHDT and CDR2 YYEEEE. CDR3 size: 15 residues. Together with reference TRBV5-6 and TRBJ1-2, the CDR3 gives the full variable domain: DAGVTQSPTHLIKTRGQQVTLRCSPKSGHDTVSWYQQALGQGPQFIFQYYEEEERQRGNFPDRFSGHQFPNYSSELNVNALLLGDSALYLCASSFFEAYNYGYTFGSGTRLTVV.